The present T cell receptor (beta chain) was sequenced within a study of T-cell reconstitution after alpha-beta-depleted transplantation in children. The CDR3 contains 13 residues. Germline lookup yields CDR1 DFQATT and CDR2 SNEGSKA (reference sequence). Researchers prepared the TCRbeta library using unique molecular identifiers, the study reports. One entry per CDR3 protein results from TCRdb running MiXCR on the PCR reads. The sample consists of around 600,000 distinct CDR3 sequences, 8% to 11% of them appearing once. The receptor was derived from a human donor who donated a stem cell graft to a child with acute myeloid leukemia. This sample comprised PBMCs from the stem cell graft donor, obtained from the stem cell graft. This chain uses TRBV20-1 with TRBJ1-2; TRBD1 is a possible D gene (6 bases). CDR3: CTPMDGGLYGYTF. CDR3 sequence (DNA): TGCACTCCAATGGACGGGGGGCTCTATGGCTACACCTTC.